This TCR beta chain is drawn from a study of T cell responses to AZD1222 COVID-19 vaccine. Study results and limitations: Spike was spanned by vaccine-associated CD4 TCRs, which were dominant at 160-218 and 743-854. The peak T cell response came first, and repertoires were sampled only after it. Spike-specific TCR breadth and depth were elevated following two AZD1222 doses.

Trimming cost V 4 bases and J 1 base, with 10 bases left between them. This CDR3 region has 14 residues. Per the germline V gene, CDR1 is LGHNA and CDR2 is YSLEER. Only a few counts were recorded for this clone. As yet, its antigen is unknown. Here immunoSEQ multiplex PCR was the method, and the copy in TCRdb shows in-frame clones only, minus some. The sample holds tens of thousands of clones, 75% to 85% seen once. The chain recombines TRBV4-3 with TRBJ1-1; D perhaps matches TRBD1 (5 bases). The TCR sequence derives from an adult in good health. Specimen: peripheral blood, collected on day 0 of AZD1222 vaccination. The CDR3 protein is CASSPWGGNTEAFF. The CDR3 nucleotides are TGCGCCAGCAGCCCCTGGGGCGGGAACACTGAAGCTTTCTTT.